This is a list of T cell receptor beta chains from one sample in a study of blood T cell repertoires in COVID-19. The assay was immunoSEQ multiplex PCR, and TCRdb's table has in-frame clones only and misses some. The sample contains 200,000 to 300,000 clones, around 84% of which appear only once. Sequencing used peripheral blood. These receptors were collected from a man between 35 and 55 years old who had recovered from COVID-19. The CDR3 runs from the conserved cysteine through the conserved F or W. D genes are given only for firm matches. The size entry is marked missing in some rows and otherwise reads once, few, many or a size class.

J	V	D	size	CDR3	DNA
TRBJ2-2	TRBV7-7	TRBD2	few	CASSSGLAGDSGELFF	TGTGCCAGCAGCTCGGGACTTGCGGGAGACTCCGGGGAGCTGTTTTTT
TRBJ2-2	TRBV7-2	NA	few	CASSPATVLMGGELFF	TGTGCCAGCAGCCCCGCGACAGTCCTCATGGGCGGGGAGCTGTTTTTT
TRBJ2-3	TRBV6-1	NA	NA	CASSESGTSTDTQYF	TGTGCCAGCAGTGAGTCTGGGACTAGCACAGATACGCAGTATTTT
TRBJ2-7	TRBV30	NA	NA	CAGRDNREQYF	TGTGCCGGACGGGACAATCGGGAGCAGTACTTC
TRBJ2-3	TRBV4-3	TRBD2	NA	CASSLMGGDTQYF	TGCGCCAGCAGCCTGATGGGGGGGGATACGCAGTATTTT
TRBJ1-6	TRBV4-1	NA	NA	CASSQDPNTPLHF	TGCGCCAGCAGCCAAGATCCGAACACACCCCTCCACTTT
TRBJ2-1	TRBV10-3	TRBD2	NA	CAIRTSGGGNEQFF	TGTGCCATCCGGACTAGCGGGGGGGGTAATGAGCAGTTCTTC
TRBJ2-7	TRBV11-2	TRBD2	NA	CASSPSGGARVWYF	TGTGCCAGCAGCCCGAGCGGGGGAGCCAGAGTTTGGTACTTC
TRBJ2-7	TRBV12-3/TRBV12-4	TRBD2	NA	CATRLAGVSEQYF	TGTGCCACTCGATTAGCGGGAGTAAGCGAGCAGTACTTC
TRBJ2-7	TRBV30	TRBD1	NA	CAWGDREREQYF	TGTGCCTGGGGTGACAGGGAGAGGGAGCAGTACTTC
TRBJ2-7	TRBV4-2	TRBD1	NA	CASSQGDSLAYEQYF	TGTGCCAGCAGCCAAGGGGACAGTCTTGCCTACGAGCAGTACTTC
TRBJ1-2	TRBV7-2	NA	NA	CASSLNGGGYTF	TGTGCCAGCAGCTTAAATGGAGGAGGCTACACCTTC
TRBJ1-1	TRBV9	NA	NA	CASSARTNMNTEAFF	TGTGCCAGCAGCGCGCGGACAAACATGAACACTGAAGCTTTCTTT
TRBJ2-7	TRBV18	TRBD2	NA	CASSPLLAAGPEQYF	TGTGCCAGCTCACCCCTACTAGCGGCAGGGCCCGAGCAGTACTTC
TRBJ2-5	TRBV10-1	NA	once	CASSSGAQETQYF	TGCGCCAGCAGTTCAGGGGCGCAGGAGACCCAGTACTTC
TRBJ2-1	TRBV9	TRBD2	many	CASSVDGRASNEQFF	TGTGCCAGCAGCGTAGACGGGAGGGCCTCCAATGAGCAGTTCTTC
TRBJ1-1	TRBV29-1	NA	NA	CSFRSKNTEAFF	TGCAGCTTTAGATCGAAGAACACTGAAGCTTTCTTT
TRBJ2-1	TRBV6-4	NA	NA	CASSVGSDNEQFF	TGTGCCAGCAGTGTCGGGAGTGACAATGAGCAGTTCTTC
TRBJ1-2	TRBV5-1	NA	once	CASSARTGSDGYTF	TGCGCCAGCAGCGCACGTACAGGGAGCGATGGCTACACCTTC
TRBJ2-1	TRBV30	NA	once	CAWSLIFF	TGTGCCTGGAGCCTTATATTCTTC
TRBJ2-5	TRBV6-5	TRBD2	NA	CASSYSRGAGETQYF	TGTGCCAGCAGTTACTCGCGGGGGGCGGGGGAGACCCAGTACTTC
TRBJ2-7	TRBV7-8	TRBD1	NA	CASSPRTGYEQYF	TGTGCCAGCAGCCCGCGGACAGGCTACGAGCAGTACTTC
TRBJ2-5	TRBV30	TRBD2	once	CAWSWGTSETQYF	TGTGCCTGGAGTTGGGGGACTAGTGAGACCCAGTACTTC
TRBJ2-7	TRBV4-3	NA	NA	CASSQDKRGEQYF	TGCGCCAGCAGCCAAGATAAGCGCGGCGAGCAGTACTTC
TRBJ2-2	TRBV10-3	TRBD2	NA	CAISRREGPTGELFF	TGTGCCATCAGTCGGCGGGAGGGCCCCACCGGGGAGCTGTTTTTT
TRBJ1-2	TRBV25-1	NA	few	CASSISRGGGYTF	TGTGCCAGCAGTATATCTAGGGGAGGTGGCTACACCTTC
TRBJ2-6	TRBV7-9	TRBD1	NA	CASATGTGANVLTF	TGTGCCAGTGCGACAGGGACCGGGGCCAACGTCCTGACTTTC
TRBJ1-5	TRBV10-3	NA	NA	CAISEVESNQPQHF	TGTGCCATCAGTGAGGTAGAAAGCAATCAGCCCCAGCATTTT
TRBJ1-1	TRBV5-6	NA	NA	CASSPGEGTEAFF	TGTGCCAGCAGCCCAGGGGAGGGGACTGAAGCTTTCTTT
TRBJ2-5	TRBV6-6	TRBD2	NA	CASTYSGRAQETQYF	TGTGCCAGCACCTATAGCGGGCGAGCTCAAGAGACCCAGTACTTC
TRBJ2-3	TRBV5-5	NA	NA	CASSLQLEDTQYF	TGTGCCAGCAGCTTGCAGCTAGAAGATACGCAGTATTTT
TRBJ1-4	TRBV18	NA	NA	CASSPGRDEKLFF	TGTGCCAGCTCACCGGGCAGAGACGAAAAACTGTTTTTT
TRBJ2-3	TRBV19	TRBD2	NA	CASSRRTTSVSDTQYF	TGTGCCAGTAGTAGGCGGACAACTAGCGTCTCAGATACGCAGTATTTT
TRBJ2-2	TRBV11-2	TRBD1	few	CASSLQGILRTGELFF	TGTGCCAGCAGTCTACAGGGGATCTTGAGGACCGGGGAGCTGTTTTTT
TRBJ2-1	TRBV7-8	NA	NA	CASSLANRASSKRGNEQFF	TGTGCCAGCAGCTTAGCGAATAGGGCTAGCTCCAAACGCGGGAATGAGCAGTTCTTC
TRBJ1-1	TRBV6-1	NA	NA	CASSSQGGTEAFF	TGTGCCAGCAGTTCCCAAGGGGGTACTGAAGCTTTCTTT
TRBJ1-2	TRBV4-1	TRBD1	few	CASSQFGTVYGYTF	TGCGCCAGCAGCCAGTTTGGGACAGTCTATGGCTACACCTTC
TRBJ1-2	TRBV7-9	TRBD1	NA	CASSSGGTGGTYGYTF	TGTGCCAGCAGCTCGGGAGGGACAGGGGGCACCTATGGCTACACCTTC
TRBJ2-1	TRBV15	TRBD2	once	CATSRLAGGNEQFF	TGTGCCACCAGCAGACTAGCGGGGGGCAATGAGCAGTTCTTC
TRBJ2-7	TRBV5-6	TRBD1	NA	CASSFISGGYEQYF	TGTGCCAGCAGCTTCATTTCAGGGGGATACGAGCAGTACTTC
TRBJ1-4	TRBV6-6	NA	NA	CASRVGGGLEKLFF	TGTGCCAGCAGGGTCGGGGGAGGTTTAGAAAAACTGTTTTTT
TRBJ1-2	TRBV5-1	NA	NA	CASRENYGYTF	TGCGCCAGCAGGGAGAACTATGGCTACACCTTC
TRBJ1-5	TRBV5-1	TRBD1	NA	CASSIGTGKEQPQHF	TGCGCCAGCAGCATAGGGACAGGGAAGGAGCAGCCCCAGCATTTT
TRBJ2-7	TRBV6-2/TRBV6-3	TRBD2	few	CASSYRLAGRSSYEQYF	TGTGCCAGCAGTTACCGCCTAGCGGGAAGGAGCTCCTACGAGCAGTACTTC
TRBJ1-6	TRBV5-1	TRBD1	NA	CASSPSTGGRNSPLHF	TGCGCCAGCAGCCCTTCCACAGGGGGCAGAAATTCACCCCTCCACTTT
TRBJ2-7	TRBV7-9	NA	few	CASSWGVGTSYEQYF	TGTGCCAGCAGCTGGGGGGTTGGCACTTCCTACGAGCAGTACTTC
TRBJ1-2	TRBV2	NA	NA	CASSEARASLGYTF	TGTGCCAGCAGTGAAGCGAGGGCGTCTCTAGGCTACACCTTC
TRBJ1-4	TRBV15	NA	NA	CATSRSGAWGLFF	TGTGCCACCAGCAGGTCAGGGGCCTGGGGACTGTTTTTT
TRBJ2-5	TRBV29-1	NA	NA	CSVGGSGDKSQETQYF	TGCAGCGTTGGTGGCTCCGGGGACAAATCCCAAGAGACCCAGTACTTC
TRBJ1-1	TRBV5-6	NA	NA	CASSLGPTAGDTEAFF	TGTGCCAGCAGCCTGGGACCTACCGCAGGGGATACTGAAGCTTTCTTT
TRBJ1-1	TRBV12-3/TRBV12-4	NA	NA	CASRTGNTEAFF	TGTGCCAGCAGGACAGGGAACACTGAAGCTTTCTTT
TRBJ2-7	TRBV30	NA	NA	CAWSVLRGYEQYF	TGTGCCTGGAGTGTACTGCGAGGCTACGAGCAGTACTTC
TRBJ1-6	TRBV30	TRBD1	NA	CAWSVQGWDNSPLHF	TGTGCCTGGAGTGTACAGGGGTGGGATAATTCACCCCTCCACTTT
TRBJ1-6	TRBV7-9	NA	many	CASSLNQGANSPLHF	TGTGCCAGCAGCTTGAACCAGGGCGCTAATTCACCCCTCCACTTT
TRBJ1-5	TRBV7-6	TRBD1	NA	CASSLGQGLNQPQHF	TGTGCCAGCAGCTTAGGACAGGGCCTCAATCAGCCCCAGCATTTT
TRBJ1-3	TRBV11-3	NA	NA	CASSSTRTVPRNTIYF	TGTGCCAGCAGCTCGACCCGGACAGTCCCAAGAAACACCATATATTTT
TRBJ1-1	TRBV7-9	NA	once	CASSAYASRDTEAFF	TGTGCCAGCAGCGCCTACGCTTCCCGGGACACTGAAGCTTTCTTT
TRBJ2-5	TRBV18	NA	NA	CASSGSAETQYF	TGTGCCAGCTCCGGGTCTGCAGAGACCCAGTACTTC
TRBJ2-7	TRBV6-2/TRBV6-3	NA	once	CASSYLARQGGYEQYF	TGTGCCAGCAGTTACCTTGCCCGGCAGGGGGGTTACGAGCAGTACTTC